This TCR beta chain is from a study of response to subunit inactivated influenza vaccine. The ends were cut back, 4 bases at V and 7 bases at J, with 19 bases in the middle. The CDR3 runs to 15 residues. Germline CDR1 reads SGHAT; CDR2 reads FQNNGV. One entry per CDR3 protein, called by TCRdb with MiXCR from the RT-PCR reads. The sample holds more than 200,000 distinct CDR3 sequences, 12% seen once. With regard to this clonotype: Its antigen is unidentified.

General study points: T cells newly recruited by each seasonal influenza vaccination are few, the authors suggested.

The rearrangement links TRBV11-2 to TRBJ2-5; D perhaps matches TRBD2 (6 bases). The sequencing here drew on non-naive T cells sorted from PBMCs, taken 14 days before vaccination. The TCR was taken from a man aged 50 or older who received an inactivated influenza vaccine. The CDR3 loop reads CASSSGTGSSSTQYF. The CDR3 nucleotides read TGTGCCAGCAGCTCCGGGACTGGCTCAAGTTCGACCCAGTACTTC.